Described below is a single TCR beta chain sequence and its context. The antigen is unknown. The data derive from a study of Tregs in tolerant kidney transplant recipients. General study points: This study did not directly address biological reproducibility.

TCRdb's table, derived via immunoSEQ multiplex PCR, lists solely in-frame clones and lacks some. The sample includes about 31,000 clones, over 65% of them seen just once. Germline V lookup: CDR1 SGHVT, CDR2 SQSDAQ. V lost 2 bases, J lost 2 bases, and 19 bases stayed unmatched. This CDR3 comprises 20 residues. Sequenced input: Tregs from blood cultured with allogeneic cells. This sequence joins TRBV7-4 and TRBJ2-5; 8 bases line up with TRBD2. The sequence derives from a human donor in good health. The chain's CDR3 is CASSLTCVEGLEREQETQYF. CDR3 bases: TGTGCCAGCAGCTTAACTTGTGTAGAGGGACTAGAGCGGGAGCAAGAGACCCAGTACTTC.